Each of the 6 T cell receptor beta chains below was sequenced from the same sample in a study of shared clonotypes between healthy human individuals (dated by TCRdb to about 2020). CD8 naive samples were obtained by positive selection for CCR7 among CD45RO-negative cells, yielding a CD45RA+CCR7+ population from which TemRA cells were excluded. Libraries were made using the immunoSEQ multiplex PCR assay. TCRdb took this table from immuneACCESS and kept in-frame rearrangements with V and J called. Such tables lack part of the clones; where checked against another copy, unresolved V genes explain under half of the gap, and the rest is unexplained. The table for this sample lists about 2.2 million clones; approximately 94% of them were counted only once. The ten largest clones represent 1.5% to 2% of the sample. Material for sequencing was naive CD8+ T cells from PBMCs. In the paper's terms, the cell subset or site label means: CD45RA+CCR7+. These receptors all stem from a man aged 18 to 30 in good health. Some clones in this sample may be carry-over from other donors' samples.

The CDR3 bases are TGTGCCAGCAGTCCGCTGAACACTGAAGCTTTCTTT. It encodes CASSPLNTEAFF. The chain combines TRBV6-6 with TRBJ1-1; no clear D. The germline V and J ends were trimmed by 5 bases and 0 bases, with 4 bases remaining between them. The CDR3 loop spans 12 amino acids. Germline assignment: CDR1 MNHNY and CDR2 SVGAGI (reference sequence).

The V call is TRBV6-6, the J call TRBJ1-1; 9 bases line up with TRBD1. Germline V gives CDR1 MNHNY, CDR2 SVGAGI (reference sequence). V lost 2 bases, J lost 11 bases, and 3 bases stayed unmatched. This CDR3 comprises 12 residues. The CDR3 region is CASSYRTGDAFF. The CDR3 DNA is TGTGCCAGCAGTTACCGGACAGGGGACGCTTTCTTT.

The chain couples TRBV27 to TRBJ2-2; D is ambiguous. Germline-derived CDR1 and CDR2 are MNHEY and SMNVEV (reference sequence). This CDR3 spans 16 amino acids. V dropped 2 bases and J dropped 7 bases, with 17 bases sitting between them. The chain's CDR3 is CASSLTRSILGGELFF. The CDR3 DNA reads as TGTGCCAGCAGTTTAACCCGATCGATACTCGGCGGGGAGCTGTTTTTT.

The CDR3 DNA is TGTGCCACCAGCAGTAGGTCGGACAATGAGCAGTTCTTC. Encoded protein: CATSSRSDNEQFF. The genes are TRBV15 and TRBJ2-1; D gene ambiguous. This CDR3 is 13 amino acids long. Trimming shortened V by 3 bases and J by 5 bases, and 8 bases separated the two germline ends. Germline CDR1 is LNHNV and CDR2 is YYDKDF (reference sequence).

J is TRBJ1-2 and V is TRBV6-1; D may be TRBD1 (5 bases). This CDR3 spans 13 amino acids. CDR1 and CDR2 (germline): MNHNS, SASEGT. Deletions cut 4 bases from V and 11 bases from J, with 17 bases between. CDR3 loop: CASSGVREGRYTF. Here the CDR3 DNA reads TGTGCCAGCAGTGGTGTCAGGGAAGGTCGGTACACCTTC.

Points on this clone: Different DNA sequences within this sample yield the same CDR3. The chain couples TRBV6-1 to TRBJ2-1, with D uncertain. Deletions cut 3 bases from V and 6 bases from J, with 0 bases between. CDR3 length: 10 amino acids. In germline, CDR1 is MNHNS, CDR2 SASEGT. Written as DNA, the CDR3 is TGTGCCAGCAGTGACAATGAGCAGTTCTTC. It encodes CASSDNEQFF.